Listed below are T cell receptor beta chains from one sample, sequenced in a study of shared clonotypes between healthy human individuals. Profiled with immunoSEQ multiplex PCR; TCRdb holds only in-frame clones, not every one. This sample has about 480,000 clones, with 75% to 80% found just once. Sequencing input: PBMCs. These receptors all stem from a woman aged 35 to 49 in good health. Some clones in this sample may be carry-over from other donors' samples. Each CDR3 is given without its conserved first and last residue. Fields, in order: V gene, CDR3 protein.

v_call: TRBV5-5; cdr3_aa: ASSQRQANEQF
v_call: TRBV7-3; cdr3_aa: ASSLESSGANVLT
v_call: TRBV5-1; cdr3_aa: ASSPVAGGVTDTQY
v_call: TRBV30; cdr3_aa: AWSVRYEQY
v_call: TRBV4-3; cdr3_aa: ASSRGQGSGANVLT
v_call: TRBV5-6; cdr3_aa: ASSPVQAETQY
v_call: TRBV30; cdr3_aa: AWDTGGITEAF
v_call: TRBV5-1; cdr3_aa: ASSRGTDTQY
v_call: TRBV6-4; cdr3_aa: ASSEQGASEAF
v_call: TRBV7-6; cdr3_aa: ASSEDPLLAGGYYEQY
v_call: TRBV27; cdr3_aa: ASSRTGVGEKLF
v_call: TRBV5-4; cdr3_aa: ASSSGLNEQF
v_call: TRBV9; cdr3_aa: ASSVGSGSSYNEQF
v_call: TRBV7-2; cdr3_aa: ASSLGRMNTGELF
v_call: TRBV30; cdr3_aa: AWSGEDTDTQY
v_call: TRBV4-1; cdr3_aa: ASSQGAALREKLF
v_call: TRBV9; cdr3_aa: ASSFRGTGNTIY
v_call: TRBV5-1; cdr3_aa: ASSLDGSSYEQY
v_call: TRBV5-1; cdr3_aa: ASSLEPTGELF
v_call: TRBV9; cdr3_aa: ASSVIMGGKIYNEQF
v_call: TRBV5-1; cdr3_aa: ASSFGTSGMTGELF
v_call: TRBV29-1; cdr3_aa: SVVGGGAGAGNTIY
v_call: TRBV29-1; cdr3_aa: SVGGTDTQY
v_call: TRBV2; cdr3_aa: ASRVTYEQY
v_call: TRBV11-2; cdr3_aa: ASSITATNEKLF
v_call: TRBV30; cdr3_aa: AWSADRVKGYT
v_call: TRBV25-1; cdr3_aa: ASSQRDPTFGGYT
v_call: TRBV28; cdr3_aa: ASSYGPPRSGNTIY
v_call: TRBV30; cdr3_aa: AWTKTMGDTEAF
v_call: TRBV5-1; cdr3_aa: ASRQGSNRIDTQY
v_call: TRBV4-1; cdr3_aa: ASSQGRLAGTGELF
v_call: TRBV6-6; cdr3_aa: ASSYRGLEQY
v_call: TRBV27; cdr3_aa: ASRLLAGRSYEQY
v_call: TRBV4-3; cdr3_aa: ASSRELAGSTGELF
v_call: TRBV10-3; cdr3_aa: AISGQGRVTDTQY
v_call: TRBV2; cdr3_aa: ASRLESSGNTIY
v_call: TRBV7-9; cdr3_aa: ASSLSLAGNEQF
v_call: TRBV15; cdr3_aa: ATSRAGLAEYNEQF
v_call: TRBV29-1; cdr3_aa: SAIGTERAYEQY
v_call: TRBV6-1; cdr3_aa: ASSEIGVTSEAF
v_call: TRBV19; cdr3_aa: ASSRGYEQY
v_call: TRBV11-2; cdr3_aa: ASSLDGAVITGELF
v_call: TRBV27; cdr3_aa: ASSSWSSTDTQY
v_call: TRBV18; cdr3_aa: ASSPRSRVETQY
v_call: TRBV19; cdr3_aa: ASSIWVPQSNQPQH
v_call: TRBV19; cdr3_aa: ASSIRDPYEQY
v_call: TRBV28; cdr3_aa: ASRLSLGPTEAF
v_call: TRBV11-3; cdr3_aa: ASSQGIAANTGELF
v_call: TRBV21-1; cdr3_aa: ASSNTFSAIDSYEQY
v_call: TRBV20-1; cdr3_aa: SARIYYGYT
v_call: TRBV7-3; cdr3_aa: ASSLLVGAQYEQY
v_call: TRBV6-1; cdr3_aa: ASSEALSGRTDTQY
v_call: TRBV27; cdr3_aa: ASSLKRGLAEAF
v_call: TRBV2; cdr3_aa: ASREGTSGGSEQF
v_call: TRBV4-2; cdr3_aa: ASSQLGPQGGWEKLF
v_call: TRBV7-9; cdr3_aa: ASSWEAETQY
v_call: TRBV2; cdr3_aa: ASSVGGLAGAKNIQY